This entry lists 8 T cell receptor beta chains sequenced from one sample in a study of T cells after yellow fever vaccination (dated by TCRdb to between 2019 and 2020). The library was obtained by 5' RACE. Sequencing instrument: Illumina HiSeq 2500. Through fastp at Q25 and MiXCR, TCRdb rebuilt clones from the public reads, retaining in-frame beta chains. Rows with a matching CDR3 protein are joined into one entry that keeps the most common DNA and genes. The table for this sample lists around 550,000 distinct CDR3 sequences; about 19% of them were counted only once. The ten top clones hold 14% of the sample. In light of the paper, this sample's treatment or condition label describes: live attenuated yellow fever vaccine strain. This material consisted of PBMCs, taken 15 days after the yellow fever booster vaccination. The source of these receptors is a man aged 25-40 years who received the YFV17D yellow fever vaccine.

This chain joins TRBV6-5 and TRBJ2-1, with 7 bases fitting TRBD2. The V gene end was trimmed by 4 bases and the J gene end by 1 base; junction bases not matched to a gene: 7. The CDR3 has 16 amino acids. Germline assignment: CDR1 MNHEY and CDR2 SVGAGI. The CDR3 sequence: CASSLGSGASYNEQFF. The CDR3 nucleotides read TGTGCCAGCAGTTTAGGAAGCGGGGCGTCCTACAATGAGCAGTTCTTC.

This clonotype was seen more than once but under ten times. V is TRBV4-3 and J is TRBJ2-3, with D perhaps being TRBD1 or TRBD2 (5 bases each). Germline V gene lookup returns CDR1 LGHNA and CDR2 YSLEER. The germline V and J ends were trimmed by 2 bases and 3 bases, with 18 bases remaining between them. The CDR3 spans 17 residues. The CDR3: CASSQRQGTRETDTQYF. For the CDR3, the DNA is TGCGCCAGCAGCCAACGCCAAGGGACCAGGGAAACAGATACGCAGTATTTT.

The chain carries TRBV29-1 and TRBJ2-2; TRBD2 aligns across 8 bases. This CDR3 is built from 15 residues. The germline V gene encodes CDR1 SQVTM and CDR2 ANQGSEA. Unmatched junction bases numbered 6, after V lost 6 bases and J lost 0 bases. In DNA form, the CDR3 reads TGCAGCGTCCGGGAGGGCTCATCGAACACCGGGGAGCTGTTTTTT. Its protein is CSVREGSSNTGELFF.

In this sample, this clonotype turned up a few times. The rearrangement uses TRBV12-3 or TRBV12-4 and TRBJ1-6, with a possible D match to TRBD1 (5 bases). The CDR3 is 12 residues long. V gave up 5 bases and J gave up 9 bases, with 8 bases separating them. The CDR3 DNA reads TGTGCCAGCAGTCGGGGGTTTTCACCCCTCCACTTT. It yields the protein CASSRGFSPLHF.

This chain connects TRBV12-3 or TRBV12-4 to TRBJ2-3; D gene unclear. V lost 3 bases to trimming and J lost 1 base, with 8 bases between them. This CDR3 is built from 14 residues. CDR3 nucleotide sequence: TGTGCCAGCAGTTTCCGGCACGGCACAGATACGCAGTATTTT. Amino acid sequence: CASSFRHGTDTQYF.

This clonotype has only a few counts. The chain joins TRBV7-6 to TRBJ2-7, with 7 positions matching TRBD1. The junction had 4 bases not matched to a gene; V was cut back by 2 bases and J by 3 bases. CDR3 size: 14 residues. From germline, CDR1 is SGHVS and CDR2 FNYEAQ. The CDR3 DNA reads as TGTGCCAGCAGCTTAACTCGGACAGGCTACGAGCAGTACTTC. It yields the protein CASSLTRTGYEQYF.

The chain uses TRBV5-5 and TRBJ2-5, with D hard to call. V gave up 3 bases and J gave up 5 bases, with 17 bases separating them. The CDR3 totals 15 residues. Germline V gene sequence: CDR1 SGHKS, CDR2 YYEKEE (reference sequence). The CDR3 region is CASSYKDRPEETQYF. DNA for the CDR3: TGTGCCAGCAGCTATAAGGACCGCCCCGAGGAGACCCAGTACTTC.

This clonotype was seen only a few times. The gene calls are TRBV12-3 or TRBV12-4 and TRBJ2-1; 7 bases align to TRBD2. CDR3 length equals 15 residues. V was pared by 1 base and J by 4 bases, with 4 bases of the junction left unmatched. The CDR3: CASSLVSGKYNEQFF. The CDR3, as DNA: TGTGCCAGCAGTTTAGTGAGCGGGAAATACAATGAGCAGTTCTTC.